This record looks at one TCR beta chain sequence and its context. This entry comes from a study of blood T cell repertoires in COVID-19. Whole-study context: Sources were T cells, B-cell-depleted T cells, or PBMCs; the material itself was cDNA or gDNA.

From germline, CDR1 is LNHDA and CDR2 SQIVND (reference sequence). V gave up 6 bases and J gave up 7 bases; unmatched junction bases: 9. The CDR3 is 15 residues long. While infection was still active, Seattle patients were enrolled and then followed longitudinally. Per the authors' pipeline: Researchers report that nucleated cell counts were estimated from reference gene primer amplification. TCRdb's table, derived via immunoSEQ multiplex PCR, lists solely in-frame clones and lacks some. V, J and clone size derive from that table, while D and trimming were established from the DNA sequence. The sample shows 200,000 to 300,000 clones, more than 70% of them seen only once.

Sequences were obtained from peripheral blood. The TCR was taken from an elderly woman with COVID-19, enrolled during active disease. The genes are TRBV19 and TRBJ1-6, with 7 bases identical to TRBD1. CDR3 sequence: CASRERQGGNSPLHF. The CDR3 DNA follows: TGTGCCAGTAGGGAGCGACAGGGCGGGAATTCACCCCTCCACTTT.